This T cell receptor beta chain stems from a study of Ad26.COV2.S vaccination and SARS-CoV-2 variants. Assay used: immunoSEQ multiplex PCR; TCRdb lists only in-frame clones, some missing. The profile shows 440,000 or so clones, about 88% of them singletons. The CDR3 runs to 15 residues. CDR1 SNHLY and CDR2 FYNNEI come from the germline V gene. The V end lost 6 bases, the J end lost 4 bases, and 16 bases lay between the germline ends. This sample's treatment: 15 to 20 received Ad26.COV2.S at low or high dose, single or two shots; 5 received placebo; per-sample allocation not given. Sampling was performed 63 days after the first vaccine or placebo injection.

The material sequenced was peripheral blood, taken in a trial of Ad26.COV2.S vaccine versus placebo. J is TRBJ2-1 and V is TRBV2; either TRBD1 or TRBD2 may fit D (6 bases each). The clonotype was recovered from a person between 18 and 65 years old who received the Ad26.COV2.S COVID-19 vaccine or a placebo. The DNA of the CDR3 is TGTGCCAGCAGCCGGGATGGGGGGCCATACAATGAGCAGTTCTTC. As protein: CASSRDGGPYNEQFF.